This T cell receptor (beta chain) is from a study of identical twins. Study outcomes and limitations: Its conclusions, products of cross-sectional statistical analysis, did not come from following the same donors.

TCRdb recomputed calls from the 5' RACE reads with MiXCR, one row per CDR3 protein. This sample has 400,000 or so distinct CDR3 sequences, with around 9% found just once. Trimming shortened V by 5 bases and J by 5 bases, and 6 bases separated the two germline ends. The CDR3 contains 12 residues. Germline V lookup: CDR1 SEHNR, CDR2 FQNEAQ (reference sequence). Of note for this clonotype: Its specificity is unknown.

The chain uses TRBV7-9 and TRBJ2-2, with no clear D. The clonotype originates from a woman in her 50s in good health. Input material: naive T cells sorted from blood. CDR3 sequence reads: CASSPKTGELFF. CDR3 nucleotide sequence: TGTGCCAGCAGCCCTAAGACCGGGGAGCTGTTTTTT.